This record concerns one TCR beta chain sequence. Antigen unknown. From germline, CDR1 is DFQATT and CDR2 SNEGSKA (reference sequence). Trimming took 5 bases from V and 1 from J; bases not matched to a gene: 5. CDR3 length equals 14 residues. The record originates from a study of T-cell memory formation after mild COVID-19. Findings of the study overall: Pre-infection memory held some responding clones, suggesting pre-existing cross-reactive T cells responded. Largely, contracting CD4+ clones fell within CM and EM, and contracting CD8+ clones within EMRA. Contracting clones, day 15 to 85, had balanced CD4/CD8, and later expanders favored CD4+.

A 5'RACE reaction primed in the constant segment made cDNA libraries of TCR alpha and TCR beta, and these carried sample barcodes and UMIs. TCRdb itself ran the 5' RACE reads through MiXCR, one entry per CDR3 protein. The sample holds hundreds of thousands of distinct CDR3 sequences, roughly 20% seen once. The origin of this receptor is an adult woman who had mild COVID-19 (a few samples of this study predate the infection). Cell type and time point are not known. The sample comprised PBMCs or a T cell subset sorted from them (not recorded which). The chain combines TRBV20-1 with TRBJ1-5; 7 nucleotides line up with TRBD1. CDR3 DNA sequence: TGCAGTGCTGCCCAGACAGGGAGCAATCAGCCCCAGCATTTT. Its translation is CSAAQTGSNQPQHF.